The 22 T cell receptor beta chains reported below all come from one sample, sequenced in a study of breast tumors, draining lymph nodes, adjacent tissues. One entry per CDR3 protein results from TCRdb running MiXCR on the multiplex PCR reads. The table has more than 250,000 distinct CDR3 sequences, 30% seen once. Samples came from axillary lymph nodes draining the breast cancer. The specimen was axillary lymph node tissue. The receptors come from a female donor with breast cancer. Some clones in this sample may be carry-over from other donors' samples.

This clonotype has ten or more counts. This chain connects TRBV4-3 to TRBJ2-7; 9 nucleotides match TRBD1. The CDR3 is made up of 16 amino acids. From germline, CDR1 is LGHNA and CDR2 YSLEER. Germline trimming cut 0 bases from V and 5 bases from J; bases unmatched to any gene: 8. CDR3 nucleotides: TGCGCCAGCAGCCAAGATATGACAGGGGGAACGAACGAGCAGTACTTC. Translation: CASSQDMTGGTNEQYF.

The gene calls are TRBV20-1 and TRBJ1-1; D is ambiguous. V shed 3 bases and J shed 13 bases, with 15 bases lying between them. CDR1 and CDR2 (germline): DFQATT, SNEGSKA (reference sequence). CDR3 size: 11 residues. CDR3 sequence (DNA): TGCAGTGCTAGCCTAGGCCTGATTGGTTTCTTT. Translating it yields CSASLGLIGFF.

The chain couples TRBV5-1 to TRBJ2-6, with D perhaps matching TRBD1 or TRBD2 (5 bases each). The CDR3 length is 17 residues. Trimming left V 3 bases short and J 0 bases short, with 13 bases between. Germline loops: CDR1 SGHRS, CDR2 YFSETQ. The CDR3 loop reads CASSSGPTGSGANVLTF. CDR3 DNA: TGCGCCAGCAGCTCGGGACCGACTGGCTCTGGGGCCAACGTCCTGACTTTC.

The CDR3, as DNA: TGTGCCAGCAGTGGTTTGAGATTCAATCAGCCCCAGCATTTT. Translating it yields CASSGLRFNQPQHF. The gene calls are TRBV2 and TRBJ1-5, with no clear D. The CDR3 contains 14 residues. The V end lost 4 bases, the J end lost 3 bases, and 10 bases lay between the germline ends. Per germline, CDR1 SNHLY and CDR2 FYNNEI.

This clonotype was observed a few times. The chain employs TRBV12-3 or TRBV12-4 and TRBJ1-1, with D uncertain. V was pared by 2 bases and J by 9 bases, with 13 bases between. The CDR3 is made up of 13 amino acids. The CDR3 loop is CASSLSERAKAFF. CDR3 nucleotides: TGTGCCAGCAGTTTATCTGAGCGGGCTAAAGCTTTCTTT.

Turning to this clonotype: A much larger clone differs by one base, so this may be a read error. The chain uses TRBV9 and TRBJ2-1; D possibly corresponds to TRBD2 (5 bases). This CDR3 contains 15 residues. CDR1 and CDR2 (germline): SGDLS, YYNGEE. CDR3 sequence: CASSPDWSSYNERFF. CDR3 nucleotides: TGTGCCAGCTCCCCGGACTGGAGCTCCTACAATGAGCGGTTCTTC.

Comment on this clonotype: It may be a read error: a sequence one base away is much more abundant. The chain couples TRBV5-1 to TRBJ2-7; no clear D gene. Germline CDR1 and CDR2: SGHRS and YFSETQ. This CDR3 spans 12 amino acids. Between the trimmed V and J ends, which lost 2 bases and 7 bases, there was a span of 10 bases. The CDR3: CASSLYYNEQYF. CDR3 DNA: TGCGCCAGCAGCTTATACTACAATGAGCAGTACTTC.

The chain's CDR3 is CASSEGSGNTIYF. The CDR3 nucleotides are TGTGCCAGCAGTGAGGGGTCTGGAAACACCATATATTTT. J is TRBJ1-3 and V is TRBV2; D is uncertain. Trimming pared 3 bases from V and 1 base from J, leaving 4 bases between. The CDR3 has 13 amino acids. The germline V gene has CDR1 SNHLY and CDR2 FYNNEI.

About this clonotype itself: A much larger clone differs by one base, so this may be a read error. The chain employs TRBV6-5 and TRBJ2-5, with D unclear. The CDR3 is made up of 13 amino acids. In germline, CDR1 is MNHEY, CDR2 SVGAGI. CDR3 nucleotide sequence: TGTGCCAGCGGTTACGCGTACCAAGAGACCCAGTACTTC. Its translation: CASGYAYQETQYF.

This clonotype was counted ten times or more. The chain links TRBV15 to TRBJ2-5; 13 bases agree with TRBD2. Losses at the gene ends were 1 base for V and 4 bases for J; bases not matched to a gene: 3. The germline CDR1 and CDR2 sequences are LNHNV and YYDKDF (reference sequence). The CDR3 has 16 amino acids. CDR3: CATSRGTSGRGETQYF. The DNA of the CDR3 is TGTGCCACCAGCAGAGGGACTAGCGGGAGAGGAGAGACCCAGTACTTC.

This clonotype was counted many times. The CDR3 here is CASSQDGAGEETQYF. CDR3 DNA sequence: TGTGCCAGCAGCCAAGACGGAGCGGGAGAAGAGACCCAGTACTTC. The chain employs TRBV4-2 and TRBJ2-5; 8 bases are a match to TRBD2. The CDR3 consists of 15 residues. V gave up 0 bases and J gave up 3 bases; unmatched junction bases: 3. The germline V gene has CDR1 LGHNA and CDR2 YNFKEQ.

This clonotype was observed at least ten times. The V gene is TRBV20-1, the J gene TRBJ1-1; D remains unclear. Germline V CDR1 and CDR2: DFQATT, SNEGSKA (reference sequence). The CDR3 is made up of 14 amino acids. Trimming shortened V by 1 base and J by 0 bases, and 9 bases separated the two germline ends. CDR3 sequence: CSARGPQVNTEAFF. The CDR3 bases are TGCAGTGCTAGAGGTCCTCAGGTGAACACTGAAGCTTTCTTT.

This clonotype was seen repeatedly, ten times or more. Written as DNA, the CDR3 is TGCAGTGCTAAGCGAGGAGGGGGAGGAAACGAGCAGTACTTC. It is translated as CSAKRGGGGNEQYF. The chain recombines TRBV20-1 with TRBJ2-7; D tentatively reads TRBD1 or TRBD2 (6 bases each). The germline gives CDR1 DFQATT, CDR2 SNEGSKA (reference sequence). V lost 4 bases and J lost 5, with 18 bases in between. There are 14 residues in the CDR3.

V is TRBV27 and J is TRBJ2-3; 12 bases line up with TRBD2. The length of the CDR3 is 18 residues. J lost 5 bases, V lost 8 bases, and 17 bases had no gene match. Germline CDR1 is MNHEY and CDR2 is SMNVEV (reference sequence). The CDR3 protein is CASGVGLAGWAVRDTQYF. The CDR3 DNA reads as TGTGCCAGCGGTGTCGGACTAGCGGGATGGGCCGTGAGAGATACGCAGTATTTT.

This clonotype appeared many times. The rearrangement links TRBV4-1 to TRBJ2-7; 10 positions agree with TRBD2. This CDR3 is built from 16 residues. CDR1 and CDR2 (germline): MGHRA, YSYEKL. Unmatched junction bases numbered 2, after V lost 0 bases and J lost 0 bases. CDR3 nucleotide sequence: TGCGCCAGCAGCCAAGACGGACTAGCGGTCTCCTACGAGCAGTACTTC. This sequence encodes CASSQDGLAVSYEQYF.

This clonotype was seen ten or more times. The rearrangement links TRBV11-2 to TRBJ2-5, with D possibly TRBD2 on 6 matching bases. Germline V gene sequence: CDR1 SGHAT, CDR2 FQNNGV. The CDR3 is 14 residues long. V gave up 1 base and J gave up 8 bases, with 14 bases separating them. Written as DNA, the CDR3 is TGTGCCAGCAGCTTAGGCGGGGTAATGGGTACCCAGTACTTC. Translation gives CASSLGGVMGTQYF.

This clonotype was observed at least ten times. The chain employs TRBV9 and TRBJ1-2, with TRBD1 as a possible D gene (5 bases). Trimming took off 8 bases at V and 4 bases at J, with 24 bases between the two ends. CDR1 and CDR2 from the germline V gene are SGDLS and YYNGEE. The length of the CDR3 is 16 residues. This CDR3 reads CASVFEVRRGAYGYTF. DNA for the CDR3: TGTGCCAGTGTCTTCGAGGTCCGGAGAGGGGCCTATGGCTACACCTTC. The whole variable domain, remainder taken from reference TRBV9 and TRBJ1-2, is DSGVTQTPKHLITATGQRVTLRCSPRSGDLSVYWYQQSLDQGLQFLIQYYNGEERAKGNILERFSAQQFPDLHSELNLSSLELGDSALYFCASVFEVRRGAYGYTFGSGTRLTVV.

The chain carries TRBV20-1 and TRBJ2-5, with 13 positions matching TRBD2. Germline-derived CDR1 and CDR2 are DFQATT and SNEGSKA (reference sequence). The CDR3 sequence is 17 residues long. V lost 6 bases, J lost 1 base, and 11 bases stayed unmatched. The CDR3, as DNA: TGCAGTGCGGGTCGGACTAGCGGGAGTCGGGGCCAAGAGACCCAGTACTTC. Its protein is CSAGRTSGSRGQETQYF.

In its sample, this clonotype was seen many times. This chain connects TRBV6-6 to TRBJ2-5; 8 bases match TRBD1. V dropped 5 bases and J dropped 3; count of bases not matched to a gene: 5. This CDR3 region has 14 residues. Germline lookup yields CDR1 MNHNY and CDR2 SVGAGI (reference sequence). The CDR3 bases are TGTGCCAGCAGTAAACAGGGGGTGGAAGAGACCCAGTACTTC. It translates to CASSKQGVEETQYF.

The table lists this clonotype with a few counts. J is TRBJ1-2 and V is TRBV28; no reliable D call. The CDR3 is 15 amino acids. Germline V gives CDR1 MDHEN, CDR2 SYDVKM. The V end was cut by 10 bases, the J end by 0 bases, with 18 bases between. CDR3 bases: TGTGCCATCCTCTCGGCTGGAAGAGCTAACTATGGCTACACCTTC. This codes for CAILSAGRANYGYTF.

This clonotype was seen at least ten times. The CDR3 reads CASSPNLVGAGGGRNEQFF. CDR3 nucleotides: TGTGCCAGTAGCCCGAACCTGGTGGGGGCGGGAGGGGGACGAAATGAGCAGTTCTTC. This chain joins TRBV19 and TRBJ2-1, with TRBD2 identical over 9 bases. J gave up 7 bases and V 6 bases, and 22 bases lay outside the gene matches. Germline V gene lookup returns CDR1 LNHDA and CDR2 SQIVND (reference sequence). The CDR3 loop spans 19 amino acids.

This chain joins TRBV5-1 and TRBJ1-1; D unresolved. Germline-derived CDR1 and CDR2 are SGHRS and YFSETQ. CDR3 length equals 14 residues. The V gene lost 0 bases and the J gene lost 2 bases, with 8 bases spanning the gap. The CDR3 loop reads CASSLDISNTEAFF. Here the CDR3 DNA reads TGCGCCAGCAGCTTGGATATTAGTAACACTGAAGCTTTCTTT.